Listed here is a single T cell receptor (beta chain). Its antigen is not identified. The sample is drawn from a study of TIL therapy for anti-PD-1-resistant metastatic lung cancer. Study summary: Patients then received nivolumab; progressors got lymphodepletion, TIL and IL-2. By whole-exome sequencing, median non-synonymous tumor mutation burden was roughly 1.4 mutations per megabase.

As for time point: pre-treatment sample, taken before nivolumab and TIL therapy. Sequencing used immunoSEQ v3. Assay: immunoSEQ multiplex PCR; the TCRdb copy retains only in-frame clones and omits some. The sample holds 40,000 to 60,000 clones, 79% seen once. Germline assignment: CDR1 SGHRS and CDR2 YFSETQ. This CDR3 has 16 residues. With V trimmed by 4 bases and J by 5 bases, 11 bases remained unmatched. Study-wide points: The baseline peripheral repertoire was partially replaced by infused TIL clonotypes that later decayed. Patients were highly selected, enriched for treatment-naive, never-smoker and oncogene-addicted cases.

The sequences come from blood, collected at baseline. This receptor was identified in a woman aged 25-80 years with non-small cell lung cancer. The gene calls are TRBV5-1 and TRBJ2-1, with 8 bases fitting TRBD1. CDR3 protein: CASSPLPGQEDNEQFF. The CDR3 DNA reads as TGCGCCAGCAGCCCCTTACCGGGACAGGAAGACAATGAGCAGTTCTTC.